This T cell receptor beta chain is from a study of beta chain features in type 1 diabetes. Every bit of the isolated RNA underwent reverse transcription, so sequencing read expressed TCRB transcripts. Assay used: immunoSEQ multiplex PCR; TCRdb lists only in-frame clones, some missing. The data contain roughly 290,000 clones, under 8.5% of them singletons. This clone has just a few counts. Germline V gene lookup returns CDR1 SGHTA and CDR2 FQGTGA. Trimming cost V 4 bases and J 0 bases; bases outside gene matches: 6. The CDR3 is made up of 16 amino acids. The V and J genes are TRBV7-3 and TRBJ2-1, with TRBD1 identical over 7 bases. The sequencing sample was made of central memory CD4+ T cells from blood. This TCR was recovered from a woman aged 18-35 years in good health. The CDR3 region has the DNA TGTGCCAGCAGCTCTTTCCGGGACAGCTCCTACAATGAGCAGTTCTTC. Protein: CASSSFRDSSYNEQFF.